A single sample is the source of the 5 T cell receptor beta chains below, sequenced in a study of regulatory T cells in long-lasting Graves disease. The TCR beta library used iRepertoire HTBI primers with Arm-PCR amplification of CDR3. A single record per CDR3 protein comes from TCRdb applying MiXCR to the multiplex PCR reads. The data contain under 300,000 distinct CDR3 sequences, over 20% of them singletons. Noted time point: newly diagnosed GD, antithyroid drugs for less than 3 months. PBMCs were the source of the RNA used for TCR sequencing. The material sequenced was peripheral blood mononuclear cells (PBMCs), taken at new diagnosis, from a patient treated with antithyroid drugs. Source of these receptors: a female donor with Graves disease.

This clonotype came up a few times. The gene calls are TRBV24-1 and TRBJ2-5; TRBD1 aligns across 8 bases. V lost 5 bases and J lost 5; bases outside the gene matches: 9. CDR3 length: 15 amino acids. CDR1 and CDR2 (germline): KGHDR, SFDVKD. CDR3 sequence: CATSAVAGGWETQYF. The CDR3 DNA is TGTGCCACCAGTGCGGTCGCAGGGGGCTGGGAGACCCAGTACTTC.

At least ten counts were recorded for this clonotype. The CDR3 loop reads CASRSGPIQETQYF. The CDR3 bases are TGTGCCAGCAGAAGCGGGCCAATTCAAGAGACCCAGTACTTC. The chain is built from TRBV12-3 or TRBV12-4 and TRBJ2-5; TRBD2 might be the D (6 bases). Trimming removed 6 bases at V and 2 bases at J, with 13 bases between. The CDR3 consists of 14 residues.

This clonotype was seen many times. This sequence joins TRBV29-1 and TRBJ1-3; the match to TRBD1 covers 7 bases. The J segment lost 2 bases and the V segment lost 1 base, leaving 5 bases of the junction unmatched. Per germline, CDR1 SQVTM and CDR2 ANQGSEA. The CDR3 is 15 amino acids. The CDR3 nucleotides read TGCAGCGTTGAAGTCCACAGGGGACCTGGAAACACCATATATTTT. Its protein is CSVEVHRGPGNTIYF.

This clonotype came up many times. The CDR3 DNA reads as TGTGCCATCAAACCCCGACAGGGGGGACCCACCGCCGGGGAGCTGTTTTTT. Translation: CAIKPRQGGPTAGELFF. V is TRBV10-3 and J is TRBJ2-2, with 9 bases identical to TRBD1. This CDR3 is built from 17 residues. Germline lookup yields CDR1 ENHRY and CDR2 SYGVKD. V trimming: 7 bases; J trimming: 6 bases; junction bases outside the gene matches: 15.

This clonotype was seen repeatedly, ten times or more. The V and J genes are TRBV20-1 and TRBJ2-5; weak D call: TRBD1 (6 bases). The CDR3 runs to 13 residues. Germline V gene sequence: CDR1 DFQATT, CDR2 SNEGSKA (reference sequence). V shed 7 bases and J shed 4 bases, with 16 bases lying between them. Here the CDR3 reads CSGNQGSGETQYF. The DNA of the CDR3 is TGCAGTGGGAACCAGGGGAGTGGAGAGACCCAGTACTTC.